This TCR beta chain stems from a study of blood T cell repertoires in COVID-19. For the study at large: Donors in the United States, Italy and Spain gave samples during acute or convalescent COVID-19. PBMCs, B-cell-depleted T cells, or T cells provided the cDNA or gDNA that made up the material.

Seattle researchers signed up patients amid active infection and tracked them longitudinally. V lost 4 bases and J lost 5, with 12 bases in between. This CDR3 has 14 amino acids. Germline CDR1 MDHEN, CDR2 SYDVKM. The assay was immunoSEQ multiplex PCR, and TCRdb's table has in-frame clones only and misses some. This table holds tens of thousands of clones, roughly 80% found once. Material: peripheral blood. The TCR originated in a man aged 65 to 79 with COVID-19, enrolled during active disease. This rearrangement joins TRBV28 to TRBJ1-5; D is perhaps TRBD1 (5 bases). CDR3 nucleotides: TGTGCCAGCAGTTCGGACACCGTGTATCAGCCCCAGCATTTT. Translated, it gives CASSSDTVYQPQHF.